The 10 T cell receptor beta chains below all came from one sample that was sequenced in a study of cytomegalovirus exposure and HLA in healthy donors. The primer mix had 60 Vbeta and 13 Jbeta primers. Here immunoSEQ multiplex PCR was the method, and the copy in TCRdb shows in-frame clones only, minus some. The profile covers 150,000 to 200,000 clones, with roughly 79% appearing a single time and roughly 4.9% taken by the ten largest. Specimen: PBMCs. These receptors were collected from a woman younger than 35 in good health and CMV-seropositive.

The V call is TRBV25-1, the J call TRBJ1-6; TRBD1 matches 7 bases. The CDR3 loop spans 16 amino acids. Trimming removed 5 bases from V and 0 bases from J; junction bases left unmatched: 4. The V gene's germline CDR1 is MGHDK and CDR2 SYGVNS. In nucleotides, the CDR3 is TGTGCCAGCAGTCGACAGGGTTTCTCCTATAATTCACCCCTCCACTTT. This encodes CASSRQGFSYNSPLHF.

This chain joins TRBV28 and TRBJ2-7, with D hard to call. CDR3 length equals 16 residues. The V and J ends lost 1 base and 0 bases respectively, with 13 bases between them. Per germline, CDR1 MDHEN and CDR2 SYDVKM. The chain's CDR3 is CASSLSPDWSSYEQYF. CDR3 coding DNA: TGTGCCAGCAGTTTATCGCCAGATTGGAGCTCCTACGAGCAGTACTTC.

This chain uses TRBV5-1 with TRBJ2-1; no clear D gene. Germline CDR1 is SGHRS and CDR2 is YFSETQ. This CDR3 is 13 amino acids long. V was trimmed by 5 bases and J by 10 bases, leaving 16 bases between them. CDR3 DNA: TGCGCCAGCAGAGTGTCCGGGTACGGAGAGCAGTTCTTC. It is translated as CASRVSGYGEQFF.

The CDR3 sequence is CASSTRGRPEDTQYF. CDR3 DNA sequence: TGTGCCAGCAGTACGCGGGGGCGGCCGGAAGATACGCAGTATTTT. V gene TRBV27 combines with J gene TRBJ2-3, with a weak D call TRBD2 (7 bases). Trimming cost V 5 bases and J 5 bases, with 17 bases left between them. Germline-derived CDR1 and CDR2 are MNHEY and SMNVEV (reference sequence). The CDR3 has 15 amino acids.

The genes are TRBV7-6 and TRBJ2-3, with TRBD2 matching over 8 bases. The germline gives CDR1 SGHVS, CDR2 FNYEAQ. There are 14 residues in the CDR3. J gave up 6 bases and V 5 bases, and 7 bases lay outside the gene matches. The CDR3 sequence is CASSPGGAKDTQYF. CDR3 sequence (DNA): TGTGCCAGCAGCCCCGGGGGGGCCAAGGATACGCAGTATTTT. The full variable domain, completed using reference TRBV7-6 and TRBJ2-3, is GAGVSQSPRYKVTKRGQDVALRCDPISGHVSLYWYRQALGQGPEFLTYFNYEAQQDKSGLPNDRFSAERPEGSISTLTIQRTEQRDSAMYRCASSPGGAKDTQYFGPGTRLTVL.

This clone occurred a few times. This sequence joins TRBV4-2 and TRBJ2-4; a weak D match, TRBD2 (6 bases). V gave up 1 base and J gave up 12 bases, with 19 bases separating them. CDR1 and CDR2 from the germline V gene are LGHNA and YNFKEQ. The CDR3 consists of 15 residues. CDR3 sequence (DNA): TGTGCCAGCAGCCAAGGGATGGCGGGGTCGGTCCGTCAGTACTTC. Protein product: CASSQGMAGSVRQYF.

Concerning this clone itself: The germline gene is not matched at one end of the junction; a read error may be the cause. V and J are TRBV2 and TRBJ2-5; TRBD2 might be the D (5 bases). The CDR3 is 13 residues long. The germline CDR1 and CDR2 sequences are SNHLY and FYNNEI. For the CDR3, the DNA is TGTGCCGGCAGTTTGATTAGGGAGGAGACCCAGTACTTC. Translation gives CAGSLIREETQYF.

V is TRBV15 and J is TRBJ2-5, with D perhaps TRBD1 (6 bases). V lost 0 bases and J 5 bases, leaving 19 bases between the germline ends. CDR3 length equals 17 residues. Germline V lookup: CDR1 LNHNV, CDR2 YYDKDF (reference sequence). CDR3: CATSRDVNRAPGETQYF. In DNA form, the CDR3 reads TGTGCCACCAGCAGAGATGTCAACAGGGCCCCTGGCGAGACCCAGTACTTC.

A few counts support this clone. The J gene is TRBJ2-1, the V gene TRBV4-3; 10 bases are a match to TRBD2. CDR1 is LGHNA and CDR2 is YSLEER in the germline V gene. Trimming at V came to 0 bases and at J to 6 bases, leaving 8 bases not matched to a gene. The CDR3 loop spans 17 amino acids. CDR3 nucleotides: TGCGCCAGCAGCCAAGATCTTCCGGCTAGCGGGGGCAATGAGCAGTTCTTC. It codes for CASSQDLPASGGNEQFF.

The chain links TRBV7-3 to TRBJ2-5, with a weak D call TRBD1 (6 bases). The DNA end is more similar to TRBJ2-7, so the J call may be wrong. This CDR3 is built from 15 residues. The germline gives CDR1 SGHTA, CDR2 FQGTGA. DNA for the CDR3: TGTGCCAGCAGCTTAGCTACAGGGTTAGCCTACGAGCAGTACTTC. Amino acid sequence: CASSLATGLAYEQYF.